This T cell receptor (beta chain) came from a study of T-cell memory formation after mild COVID-19 (dated by TCRdb to the early 2020s). Regarding the study in general: TCR sequence clusters from the two donors were largely donor specific. Longitudinal TCRalpha and TCRbeta repertoire sequencing tracked T-cell clones expanding and contracting after mild COVID-19 in two donors. The cohort comprised two young, previously healthy adult volunteers, one female and one male. What the research found in general, with its limitations: Some responding clones were detected in pre-infection memory, which suggested that pre-existing cross-reactive memory T cells had joined the SARS-CoV-2 response. Only a couple of mild cases were covered by the study, and larger cohorts that include severe cases with pre-infection samples were considered necessary. SARS-CoV-2 specificity was not confirmed for the second-wave clones peaking on day 37. Contracting CD4+ clones appeared mostly in the CM and EM memory subsets, whereas CD8+ clones were enriched in EMRA. Balanced CD4/CD8 phenotypes were observed for clones contracting from day 15 to 85, whereas a bias towards CD4+ was observed for a second wave of clones expanding from day 15 to 37.

TCRdb names Illumina NovaSeq 6000 as the instrument used. TCRalpha and TCRbeta cDNA libraries were constructed by 5'RACE with constant-segment primers, with sample barcodes and unique molecular identifiers being introduced. Trizol reagent was used to extract RNA from every sample. The libraries were amplified in two PCR steps, and the second step added a second sample barcode and Illumina TruSeq adapters. Libraries were sequenced on an Illumina NovaSeq with 2 x 150 bp paired-end reads. The original methods were these. Reads were demultiplexed and collapsed into UMI-guided consensus sequences with migec v1.2.7. Using mixcr v2.1.11, UMI consensuses were aligned to TRA and TRB V and J templates and then assembled into clonotypes. A clonotype was counted as expanded or contracted only when both edgeR and NoisET called the clonotype significant, with the noise models trained on biological replicates. For edgeR calls, the thresholds were a false discovery rate-adjusted p below 0.01 and a log2 fold-change of 1. As an exploratory analysis of dynamics, PCA with hierarchical clustering was applied to max-normalized trajectories of the 1000 most abundant clonotypes. Separately sequenced CD4+ and CD8+ repertoires were used to assign a CD4 or CD8 phenotype to each responding clone. TCRdb reprocessed the public reads (quality trimming at Q25 with fastp, clone calling with MiXCR) and kept in-frame beta chains. Each CDR3 protein appears once, grouped with its most common genes and DNA. In this record, the V and J calls reflect TCRdb's handling and not the investigators' own analysis. Present in this sample are about 360,000 distinct CDR3 sequences, around 15% of which were seen just once. The ten largest clones add up to around a fifth of the sample.

This clonotype was picked up many times. The antigen it binds to is not known. The input lacks base qualities; no much larger clone sits a single base away. Ficoll-Paque density gradient centrifugation was used to isolate PBMCs. Via the germline V gene, CDR1 is MNHEY and CDR2 SVGAGI. From cysteine to phenylalanine, the CDR3 is 14 amino acids long. Of all the DNA, just the CDR3 is kept, 42 bases in frame from base 1. V is cut back by 4 bases and J by 6 bases, with 0 bases in the junction unmatched. Sequencing input: PBMCs or a T cell subset sorted from them (not recorded which). This chain joins TRBV6-5 to TRBJ1-6, and 10 junctional nucleotides match TRBD1. This TCR came from a man aged 18 to 30 who had mild COVID-19 (a few samples of this study predate the infection). The sample titles of this study are shuffled in the database, so cell type and time point are left out; the donor was told from shared clones. The DNA is as follows: TGTGCCAGCAGTTGGGACAGGGGTAATTCACCCCTCCACTTT. The resulting protein is CASSWDRGNSPLHF.